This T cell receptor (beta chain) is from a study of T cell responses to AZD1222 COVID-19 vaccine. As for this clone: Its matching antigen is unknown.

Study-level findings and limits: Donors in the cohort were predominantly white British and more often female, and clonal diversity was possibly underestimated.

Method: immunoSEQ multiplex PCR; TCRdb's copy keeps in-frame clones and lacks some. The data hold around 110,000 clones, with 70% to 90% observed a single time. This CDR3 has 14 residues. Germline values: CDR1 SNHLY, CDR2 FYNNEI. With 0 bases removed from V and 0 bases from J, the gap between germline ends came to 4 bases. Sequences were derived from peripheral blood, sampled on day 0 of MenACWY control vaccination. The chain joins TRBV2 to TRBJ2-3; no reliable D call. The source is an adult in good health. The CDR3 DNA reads TGTGCCAGCAGTGAAGCGATTAGCACAGATACGCAGTATTTT. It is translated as CASSEAISTDTQYF. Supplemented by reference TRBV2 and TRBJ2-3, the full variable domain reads EPEVTQTPSHQVTQMGQEVILRCVPISNHLYFYWYRQILGQKVEFLVSFYNNEISEKSEIFDDQFSVERPDGSNFTLKIRSTKLEDSAMYFCASSEAISTDTQYFGPGTRLTVL.